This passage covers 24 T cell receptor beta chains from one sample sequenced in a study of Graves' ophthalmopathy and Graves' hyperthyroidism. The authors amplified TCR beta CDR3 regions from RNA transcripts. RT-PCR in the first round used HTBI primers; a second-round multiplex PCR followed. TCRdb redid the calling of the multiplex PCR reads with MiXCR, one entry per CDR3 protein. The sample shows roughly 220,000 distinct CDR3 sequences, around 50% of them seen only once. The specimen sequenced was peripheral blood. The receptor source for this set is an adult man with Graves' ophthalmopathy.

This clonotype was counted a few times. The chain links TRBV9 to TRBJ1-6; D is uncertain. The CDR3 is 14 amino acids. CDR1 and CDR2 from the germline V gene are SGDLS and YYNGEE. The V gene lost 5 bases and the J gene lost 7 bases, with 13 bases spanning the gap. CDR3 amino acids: CASSLNWANSPLHF. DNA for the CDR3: TGTGCCAGCAGTCTCAATTGGGCGAATTCACCCCTCCACTTT.

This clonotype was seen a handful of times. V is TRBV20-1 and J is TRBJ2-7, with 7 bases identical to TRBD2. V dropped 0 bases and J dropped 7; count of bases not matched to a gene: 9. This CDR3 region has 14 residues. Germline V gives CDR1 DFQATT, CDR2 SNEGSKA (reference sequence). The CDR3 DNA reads TGCAGTGCTAGAGACCTCGGGATAGCGGGTGAGCAGTACTTC. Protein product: CSARDLGIAGEQYF.

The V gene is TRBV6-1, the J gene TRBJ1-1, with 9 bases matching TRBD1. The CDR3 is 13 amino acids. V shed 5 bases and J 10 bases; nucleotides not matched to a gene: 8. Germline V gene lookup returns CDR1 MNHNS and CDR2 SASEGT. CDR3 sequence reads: CASSPQGAEGAFF. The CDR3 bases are TGTGCCAGCAGTCCACAGGGGGCTGAAGGAGCTTTCTTT.

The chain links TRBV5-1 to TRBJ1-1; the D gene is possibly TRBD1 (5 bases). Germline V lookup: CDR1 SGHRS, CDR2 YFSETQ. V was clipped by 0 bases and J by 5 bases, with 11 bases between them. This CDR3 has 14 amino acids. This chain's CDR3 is CASSLVGGATEAFF. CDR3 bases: TGCGCCAGCAGCTTGGTTGGGGGAGCGACTGAAGCTTTCTTT.

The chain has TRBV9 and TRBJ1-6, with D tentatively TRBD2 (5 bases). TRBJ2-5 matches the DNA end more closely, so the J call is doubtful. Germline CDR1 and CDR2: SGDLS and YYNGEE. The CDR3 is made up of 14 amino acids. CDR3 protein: CASSVGGEGETQYF. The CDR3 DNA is TGTGCCAGCAGCGTAGGGGGTGAGGGAGAGACCCAGTACTTC.

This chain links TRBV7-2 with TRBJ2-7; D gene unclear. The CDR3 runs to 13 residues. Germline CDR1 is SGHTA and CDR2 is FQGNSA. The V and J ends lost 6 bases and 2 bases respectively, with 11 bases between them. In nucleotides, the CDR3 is TGTGCCAGCAGTTTTGCCCCTGCCTACGAGCAGTACTTC. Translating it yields CASSFAPAYEQYF.

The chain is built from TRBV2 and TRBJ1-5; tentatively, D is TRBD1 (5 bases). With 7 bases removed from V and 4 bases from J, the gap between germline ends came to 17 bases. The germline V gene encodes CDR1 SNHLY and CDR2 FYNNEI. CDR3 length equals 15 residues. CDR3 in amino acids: CASNTGLRNNQPQHF. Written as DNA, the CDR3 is TGTGCCAGCAATACGGGACTCAGAAATAATCAGCCCCAGCATTTT.

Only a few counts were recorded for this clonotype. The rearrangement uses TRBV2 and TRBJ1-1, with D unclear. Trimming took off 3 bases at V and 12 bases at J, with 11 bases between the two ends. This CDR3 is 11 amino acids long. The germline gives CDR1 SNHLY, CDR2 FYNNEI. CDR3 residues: CASSEGKASFF. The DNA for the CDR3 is TGTGCCAGCAGTGAGGGAAAGGCCTCTTTCTTT.

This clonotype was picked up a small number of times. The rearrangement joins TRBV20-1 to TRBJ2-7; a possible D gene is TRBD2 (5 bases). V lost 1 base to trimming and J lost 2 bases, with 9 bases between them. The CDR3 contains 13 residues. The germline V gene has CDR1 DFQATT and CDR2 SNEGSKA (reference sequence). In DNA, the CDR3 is TGCAGTGCTAGAGTTGAGGGCGCCTACGAGCAGTACTTC. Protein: CSARVEGAYEQYF.

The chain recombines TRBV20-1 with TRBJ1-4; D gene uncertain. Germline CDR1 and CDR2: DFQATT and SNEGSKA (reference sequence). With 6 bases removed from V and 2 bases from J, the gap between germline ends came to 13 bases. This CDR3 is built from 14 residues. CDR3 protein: CSARSGSTNEKLFF. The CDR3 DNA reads TGCAGTGCGAGGAGTGGGTCTACTAATGAAAAACTGTTTTTT.

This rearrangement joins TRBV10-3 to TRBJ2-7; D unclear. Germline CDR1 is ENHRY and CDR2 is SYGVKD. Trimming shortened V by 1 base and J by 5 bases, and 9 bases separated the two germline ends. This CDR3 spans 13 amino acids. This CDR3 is CAISELLGNEQYF. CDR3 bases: TGTGCCATCAGTGAGTTGCTGGGCAACGAGCAGTACTTC.

In DNA form, the CDR3 reads TGTGCCAGCAGCTTGGACAGGCGCAACACTGAAGCTTTCTTT. It codes for CASSLDRRNTEAFF. This sequence joins TRBV5-4 and TRBJ1-1; D is perhaps TRBD1 (5 bases). Trimming cost V 0 bases and J 2 bases, with 8 bases left between them. There are 14 residues in the CDR3. CDR1 and CDR2 from the germline V gene are SGHNT and YYREEE (reference sequence). The full variable domain, with the rest looked up from reference TRBV5-4 and TRBJ1-1, is ETGVTQSPTHLIKTRGQQVTLRCSSQSGHNTVSWYQQALGQGPQFIFQYYREEENGRGNFPPRFSGLQFPNYSSELNVNALELDDSALYLCASSLDRRNTEAFFGQGTRLTVV.

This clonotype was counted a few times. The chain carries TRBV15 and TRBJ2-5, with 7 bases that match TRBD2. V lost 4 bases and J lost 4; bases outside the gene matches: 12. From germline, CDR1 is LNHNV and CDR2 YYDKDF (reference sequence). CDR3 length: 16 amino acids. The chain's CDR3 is CATSMGEGSSRETQYF. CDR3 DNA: TGTGCCACCAGCATGGGGGAGGGGTCGTCTCGAGAGACCCAGTACTTC.

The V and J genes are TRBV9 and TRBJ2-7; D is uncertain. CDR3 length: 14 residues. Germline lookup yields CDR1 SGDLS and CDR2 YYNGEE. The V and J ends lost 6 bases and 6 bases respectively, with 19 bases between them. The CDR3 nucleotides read TGTGCCAGCACTCCGGGTTCGGACCTCTCCGAGCAGTACTTC. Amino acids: CASTPGSDLSEQYF.

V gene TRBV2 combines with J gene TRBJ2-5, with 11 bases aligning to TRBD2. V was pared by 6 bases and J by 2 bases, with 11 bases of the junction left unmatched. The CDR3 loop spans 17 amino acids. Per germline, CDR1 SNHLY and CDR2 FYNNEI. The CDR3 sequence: CASSQDHRLAGQETQYF. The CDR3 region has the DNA TGTGCCAGCAGCCAAGACCACCGACTAGCGGGACAAGAGACCCAGTACTTC.

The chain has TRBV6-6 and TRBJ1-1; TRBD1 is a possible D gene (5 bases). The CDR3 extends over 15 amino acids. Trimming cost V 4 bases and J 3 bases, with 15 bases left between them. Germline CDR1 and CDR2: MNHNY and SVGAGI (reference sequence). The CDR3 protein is CASSFRQLPDTEAFF. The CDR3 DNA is TGTGCCAGCAGTTTCAGACAGCTACCAGACACTGAAGCTTTCTTT.

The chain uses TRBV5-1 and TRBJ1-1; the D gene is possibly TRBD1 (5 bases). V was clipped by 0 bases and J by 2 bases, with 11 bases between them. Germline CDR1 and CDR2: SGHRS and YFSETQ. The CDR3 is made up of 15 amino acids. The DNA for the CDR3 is TGCGCCAGCAGCTTGGAGGCAGGGCGCAACACTGAAGCTTTCTTT. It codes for CASSLEAGRNTEAFF.

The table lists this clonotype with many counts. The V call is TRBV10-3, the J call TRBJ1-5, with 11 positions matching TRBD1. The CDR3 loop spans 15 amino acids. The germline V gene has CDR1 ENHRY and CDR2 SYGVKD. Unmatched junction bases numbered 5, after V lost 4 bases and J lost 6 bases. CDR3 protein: CAISGDRGISQPQHF. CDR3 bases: TGTGCCATCAGTGGGGACAGGGGGATCAGTCAGCCCCAGCATTTT.

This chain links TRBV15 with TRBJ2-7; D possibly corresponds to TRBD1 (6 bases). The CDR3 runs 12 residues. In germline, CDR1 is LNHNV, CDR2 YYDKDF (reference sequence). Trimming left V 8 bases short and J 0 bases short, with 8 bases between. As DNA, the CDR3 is TGTGCCACCGGACAGAACTCCTACGAGCAGTACTTC. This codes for CATGQNSYEQYF.

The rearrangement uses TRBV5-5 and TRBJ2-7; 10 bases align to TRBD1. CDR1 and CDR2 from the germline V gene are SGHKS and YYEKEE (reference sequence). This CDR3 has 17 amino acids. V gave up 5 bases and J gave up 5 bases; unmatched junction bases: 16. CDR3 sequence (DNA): TGTGCCAGCAGGCGGGACAGGGGCAGTACGAGAATGGACGAGCAGTACTTC. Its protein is CASRRDRGSTRMDEQYF.

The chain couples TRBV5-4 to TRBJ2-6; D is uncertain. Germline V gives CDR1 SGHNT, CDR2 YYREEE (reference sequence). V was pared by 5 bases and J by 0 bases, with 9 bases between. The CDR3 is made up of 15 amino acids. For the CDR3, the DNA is TGTGCCAGCAGGGTTGGGGTCTCTGGGGCCAACGTCCTGACTTTC. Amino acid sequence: CASRVGVSGANVLTF.

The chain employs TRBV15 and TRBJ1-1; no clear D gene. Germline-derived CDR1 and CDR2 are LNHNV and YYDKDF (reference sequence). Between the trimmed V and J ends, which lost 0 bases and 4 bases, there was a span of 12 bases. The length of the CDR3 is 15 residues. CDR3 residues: CATSRDTQVLTEAFF. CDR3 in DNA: TGTGCCACCAGCAGAGATACGCAGGTCCTCACTGAAGCTTTCTTT.

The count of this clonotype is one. The CDR3 bases are TGTGCCACCACCAGGGGCGTCCTAGCGGGAGTAACCGGGGAGCTGTTTTTT. Translated: CATTRGVLAGVTGELFF. The chain joins TRBV15 to TRBJ2-2, with 10 positions matching TRBD2. This CDR3 comprises 17 residues. The germline CDR1 and CDR2 sequences are LNHNV and YYDKDF (reference sequence). V was clipped by 7 bases and J by 5 bases; unmatched bases: 13.

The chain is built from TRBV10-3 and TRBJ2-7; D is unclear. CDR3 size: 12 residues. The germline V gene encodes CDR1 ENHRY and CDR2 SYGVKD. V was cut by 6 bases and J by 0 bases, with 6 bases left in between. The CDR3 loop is CAISWSSYEQYF. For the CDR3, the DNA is TGTGCCATCAGCTGGAGCTCCTACGAGCAGTACTTC.